This entry lists 15 T cell receptor beta chains sequenced from one sample in a study of cytomegalovirus exposure and HLA in healthy donors. This PCR relied on a set of 60 Vbeta primers and 13 Jbeta primers. Some clones are missing from TCRdb's copy, which holds only in-frame ones; the method was immunoSEQ multiplex PCR. In the table there are 220,000 or so clones, approximately 78% of which are singletons. Sample: PBMCs. Receptors originate from a woman in her 40s in good health and CMV-seronegative.

In this sample, this clone turned up once. The rearrangement links TRBV9 to TRBJ1-1; 7 bases agree with TRBD1. The V gene's germline CDR1 is SGDLS and CDR2 YYNGEE. This CDR3 has 14 residues. V shed 0 bases, J shed 4 bases, and the junction held 3 bases outside the gene matches. This CDR3 reads CASSVVTGATEAFF. DNA for the CDR3: TGTGCCAGCAGCGTAGTTACAGGGGCCACTGAAGCTTTCTTT.

Concerning this clone: The sample carries other DNA sequences with the same CDR3. The rearrangement joins TRBV5-1 to TRBJ1-5; TRBD1 agrees at 10 bases. CDR3 size: 15 residues. Germline CDR1 and CDR2: SGHRS and YFSETQ. Losses at the gene ends were 0 bases for V and 5 bases for J; bases not matched to a gene: 2. The CDR3 coding sequence is TGCGCCAGCAGCTTGGGACAGGGGGCTTATCAGCCCCAGCATTTT. Amino acids: CASSLGQGAYQPQHF.

DNA of the CDR3: TGTGCCAGCACCTACCAATACAGGGGGGTCGGCACTGAAGCTTTCTTT. Its protein product is CASTYQYRGVGTEAFF. The genes are TRBV13 and TRBJ1-1; 8 nucleotides line up with TRBD1. This CDR3 comprises 16 residues. J was trimmed by 4 bases and V by 7 bases; bases with no gene match: 14. In germline, CDR1 is PRHDT, CDR2 FYEKMQ (reference sequence).

This CDR3 reads CASSRDRRQGARARAEAFF. DNA for the CDR3: TGCGCCAGCAGCCGGGACCGCCGACAGGGGGCTCGAGCTAGAGCTGAAGCTTTCTTT. V is TRBV5-1 and J is TRBJ1-1; 10 bases line up with TRBD1. There are 19 residues in the CDR3. CDR1 and CDR2 (germline): SGHRS, YFSETQ. V lost 4 bases and J lost 6; bases outside the gene matches: 21.

The chain recombines TRBV6-1 with TRBJ2-7, with 14 nucleotides matching TRBD2. Looked up from germline, CDR1 is MNHNS and CDR2 is SASEGT. The trim removed 10 bases at V and 0 bases at J, leaving 2 bases unmatched. This CDR3 is built from 14 residues. For the CDR3, the DNA is TGTGCCACCGGGACTAGCGGGAGCTCCTACGAGCAGTACTTC. Translating gives CATGTSGSSYEQYF.

The chain links TRBV19 to TRBJ1-2; 8 bases are a match to TRBD1. Germline assignment: CDR1 LNHDA and CDR2 SQIVND (reference sequence). The V gene end was trimmed by 7 bases and the J gene end by 8 bases; junction bases not matched to a gene: 18. The CDR3 extends over 16 amino acids. DNA for the CDR3: TGTGCCAGTATTACGTTCAGGGGGCGAAAATCGGACGGCTACACCTTC. Translation gives CASITFRGRKSDGYTF.

The chain recombines TRBV6-6 with TRBJ1-2; D is possibly TRBD1 (6 bases). This CDR3 has 14 amino acids. Deletions cut 2 bases from V and 4 bases from J, with 11 bases between. The germline CDR1 and CDR2 sequences are MNHNY and SVGAGI (reference sequence). CDR3 sequence: CASSYEGGGYGYTF. CDR3 sequence (DNA): TGTGCCAGCAGTTACGAAGGGGGTGGCTATGGCTACACCTTC.

The chain couples TRBV6-1 to TRBJ1-3; 9 bases fit TRBD1. Germline V gene data show CDR1 as MNHNS and CDR2 as SASEGT. The CDR3 contains 14 residues. The V segment lost 6 bases and the J segment 7 bases; nucleotides outside the gene matches: 7. The CDR3 protein is CASRDRGSRNTIYF. DNA of the CDR3: TGTGCCAGCAGAGACAGGGGGTCGCGTAACACCATATATTTT.

The chain employs TRBV2 and TRBJ2-3, with 9 bases fitting TRBD1. Trimming cost V 7 bases and J 6 bases; bases outside gene matches: 17. The CDR3 has 17 amino acids. CDR1 and CDR2 (germline): SNHLY, FYNNEI. For the CDR3, the DNA is TGTGCCAGCATAACCACAACACAGGGGGCAATTACGGATACGCAGTATTTT. Encoded protein: CASITTTQGAITDTQYF.

DNA of the CDR3: TGTGCCAGCACCAAAGCAAACGGACTCGTGAGAGAGCAGTACTTC. This codes for CASTKANGLVREQYF. J is TRBJ2-7 and V is TRBV6-4, with D maybe TRBD2 (5 bases). The V end lost 7 bases, the J end lost 7 bases, and 23 bases lay between the germline ends. Germline lookup yields CDR1 MRHNA and CDR2 SNTAGT. This CDR3 has 15 residues.

The chain has TRBV5-6 and TRBJ2-1; no clear D. Trimming stripped 0 bases from V and 4 bases from J, with 5 bases between. The CDR3 has 13 amino acids. CDR1 is SGHDT, CDR2 YYEEEE, per germline. The CDR3 DNA is TGTGCCAGCAGCTTGGACAGATACAATGAGCAGTTCTTC. Translating it yields CASSLDRYNEQFF.

V and J are TRBV14 and TRBJ1-4; the D gene is possibly TRBD1 (6 bases). CDR1 and CDR2 (germline): SGHDN, FVKESK. With 4 bases removed from V and 4 bases from J, the gap between germline ends came to 16 bases. The CDR3 totals 16 residues. The CDR3 reads CASSPFTGSFNEKLFF. CDR3 DNA sequence: TGTGCCAGCAGCCCGTTCACAGGGTCCTTTAATGAAAAACTGTTTTTT.

The chain employs TRBV7-9 and TRBJ1-5; 10 nucleotides line up with TRBD1. The CDR3 sequence is 17 residues long. CDR1 and CDR2 from the germline V gene are SEHNR and FQNEAQ (reference sequence). V was clipped by 5 bases and J by 1 base; unmatched bases: 8. CDR3 DNA: TGTGCCAGCAGCGCGGGACAGGGGCTCAAGAGCAATCAGCCCCAGCATTTT. It encodes CASSAGQGLKSNQPQHF.

The CDR3 loop reads CASRRPGGKYEQYF. DNA for the CDR3: TGTGCCAGCCGCCGCCCGGGGGGCAAATACGAGCAGTACTTC. The V gene is TRBV5-8, the J gene TRBJ2-7, with TRBD2 as a possible D gene (7 bases). From germline, CDR1 is SGHTS and CDR2 YDEGEE. This CDR3 is 14 amino acids long. The V end lost 7 bases, the J end lost 4 bases, and 18 bases lay between the germline ends.

This chain uses TRBV4-1 with TRBJ2-4; TRBD2 matches at 8 bases. V trimming: 2 bases; J trimming: 0 bases; junction bases outside the gene matches: 6. Per the germline V gene, CDR1 is MGHRA and CDR2 is YSYEKL. The CDR3 loop spans 17 amino acids. This CDR3 reads CASSQPTSGLAKNIQYF. The CDR3 DNA reads as TGCGCCAGCAGCCAACCCACTAGCGGTCTAGCCAAAAACATTCAGTACTTC.